The rows below give T cell receptor beta chains drawn from one sample of a study of blood T cell repertoires in COVID-19. Generated by immunoSEQ multiplex PCR, the TCRdb table keeps only in-frame clones and is missing some. The sample carries approximately 140,000 clones, 87% recorded once. Sequencing was carried out using peripheral blood. These receptors all stem from a man older than 75 with acute or convalescent COVID-19. The CDR3 runs from the conserved cysteine through the conserved F or W. A D gene is named only where the DNA matches it firmly. The size of a clone is reported for some rows only, either as once, few or many, or as a class for expanded clones.

CDR3	DNA	D	V	J	size
CASSLDGREWGKLFF	TGCGCCAGCAGCTTGGATGGAAGGGAGTGGGGAAAACTGTTTTTT	.	TRBV5-1	TRBJ1-4	.
CASSEEVGGLEQYF	TGTGCCAGCAGTGAAGAGGTGGGGGGACTCGAGCAGTACTTC	.	TRBV2	TRBJ2-7	.
CASSQERTGGTGELFF	TGTGCCAGCAGCCAAGAACGGACAGGGGGAACCGGGGAGCTGTTTTTT	TRBD1	TRBV3-1/TRBV3-2	TRBJ2-2	.
CASSLELWGPTPDTQYF	TGTGCCAGCAGCTTAGAGCTTTGGGGGCCTACCCCAGATACGCAGTATTTT	.	TRBV7-2	TRBJ2-3	.
CASSDAGSGANVLTF	TGTGCCAGCAGTGATGCGGGCTCTGGGGCCAACGTCCTGACTTTC	.	TRBV2	TRBJ2-6	.
CASRPAGTGELFF	TGTGCCAGCAGACCTGCGGGGACCGGGGAGCTGTTTTTT	.	TRBV2	TRBJ2-2	.
CASSVLELAPVFSYNEQFF	TGTGCCAGCAGCGTTTTGGAACTAGCCCCGGTTTTTAGCTACAATGAGCAGTTCTTC	.	TRBV7-2	TRBJ2-1	.
CASSVGEGDRGRNEQFF	TGTGCCAGCAGCGTAGGGGAGGGGGACAGGGGTCGCAATGAGCAGTTCTTC	TRBD1	TRBV9	TRBJ2-1	.
CASRQLAGAWDEQFF	TGTGCCAGCAGGCAACTAGCGGGGGCTTGGGATGAGCAGTTCTTC	TRBD2	TRBV6-5	TRBJ2-1	.
CSVVGGETGGHLNTEAFF	TGCAGCGTTGTTGGTGGCGAGACAGGGGGTCACCTGAACACTGAAGCTTTCTTT	TRBD1	TRBV29-1	TRBJ1-1	few
CASSGGTSRPYTDTQYF	TGCGCCAGCAGTGGAGGGACTAGCCGACCTTACACAGATACGCAGTATTTT	TRBD2	TRBV5-1	TRBJ2-3	.
CASSSRTSGRVANEQFF	TGTGCCAGCTCATCGCGGACTAGCGGGAGGGTGGCCAATGAGCAGTTCTTC	TRBD2	TRBV18	TRBJ2-1	.
CASSAAIGERDIQYF	TGTGCCAGCAGCGCCGCGATCGGCGAGAGGGACATTCAGTACTTC	.	TRBV7-3	TRBJ2-4	.
CATLDTYEQYF	TGTGCCACCCTGGACACCTACGAGCAGTACTTC	.	TRBV19	TRBJ2-7	.
CASSTRQGNTEAFF	TGTGCCAGTAGTACGAGACAGGGGAACACTGAAGCTTTCTTT	TRBD1	TRBV19	TRBJ1-1	.
CASLRAGPSDPPPYEQYF	TGTGCCAGCCTACGGGCAGGGCCTTCGGACCCTCCCCCCTACGAGCAGTACTTC	.	TRBV7-2	TRBJ2-7	.
CAWTTRRASEKAFF	TGTGCCTGGACCACCCGGCGGGCCTCAGAGAAAGCTTTCTTT	.	TRBV30	TRBJ1-1	.
CASSLSGRYGYTF	TGTGCCAGCAGCTTAAGCGGGCGCTATGGCTACACCTTC	.	TRBV11-2	TRBJ1-2	once
CASSLEGGAGKSRLREQFF	TGTGCCAGCAGCTTAGAAGGAGGGGCCGGGAAAAGTCGACTGAGAGAGCAGTTCTTC	.	TRBV7-7	TRBJ2-1	.
CATSSQRLVMTDTQYF	TGTGCCACCAGCAGCCAGCGACTGGTAATGACAGATACGCAGTATTTT	.	TRBV15	TRBJ2-3	.
CASSRSGAGTGELFF	TGTGCCAGCAGCCGGAGCGGGGCTGGCACCGGGGAGCTGTTTTTT	TRBD2	TRBV3-1/TRBV3-2	TRBJ2-2	few
CASSDGTGGNQPQHF	TGTGCCAGCAGCGACGGGACAGGGGGCAATCAGCCCCAGCATTTT	TRBD1	TRBV27	TRBJ1-5	many
CASNSGLERTGELFF	TGTGCCAGCAACTCCGGGTTGGAGCGAACCGGGGAGCTGTTTTTT	.	TRBV5-6	TRBJ2-2	.
CASSPIRGREDYGYTF	TGTGCCAGCAGCCCCATACGAGGGAGGGAAGACTATGGCTACACCTTC	.	TRBV5-4	TRBJ1-2	.
CASSPQTVRNQPQHF	TGTGCCAGCTCACCCCAGACAGTCCGCAATCAGCCCCAGCATTTT	.	TRBV18	TRBJ1-5	.
CASNGLEGGYTF	TGTGCCAGCAACGGTTTAGAGGGTGGCTACACCTTC	.	TRBV25-1	TRBJ1-2	.
CASRKQGRYEQYF	TGTGCCAGCAGAAAACAGGGGAGGTACGAGCAGTACTTC	.	TRBV6-5	TRBJ2-7	.
CASSLGTGYTNTEAFF	TGTGCCAGCAGCTTGGGGACAGGGTATACGAACACTGAAGCTTTCTTT	TRBD1	TRBV5-6	TRBJ1-1	once
CASSHGSPAYTF	TGTGCCAGCAGCCACGGGTCTCCGGCCTACACCTTC	.	TRBV12-3/TRBV12-4	TRBJ1-2	.
CASSASGVVEQYF	TGTGCCAGCAGTGCTAGCGGGGTCGTGGAGCAGTACTTC	TRBD2	TRBV2	TRBJ2-7	.
CASSSTGFSGNTIYF	TGTGCCAGCAGCTCCACAGGGTTCTCTGGAAACACCATATATTTT	.	TRBV7-9	TRBJ1-3	.
CASSMAGYSTDTQYF	TGTGCCAGCAGCATGGCGGGATATAGCACAGATACGCAGTATTTT	.	TRBV6-4	TRBJ2-3	.
CASSLSGHGLHSPLHF	TGTGCCAGCAGCCTATCCGGACACGGGCTGCATTCACCCCTCCACTTT	.	TRBV7-8	TRBJ1-6	.
CATSDFPTEYGYTF	TGTGCCACCAGTGATTTTCCGACAGAGTATGGCTACACCTTC	.	TRBV24-1	TRBJ1-2	.
CASSPGLGNTEAFF	TGTGCCAGCTCACCTGGACTGGGGAACACTGAAGCTTTCTTT	.	TRBV18	TRBJ1-1	.
CSSTGVGIDEQFF	TGCAGCTCTACAGGGGTTGGAATCGATGAGCAGTTCTTC	TRBD1	TRBV29-1	TRBJ2-1	.
CASRPGANTEAFF	TGTGCCAGCAGGCCAGGCGCCAACACTGAAGCTTTCTTT	.	TRBV3-1/TRBV3-2	TRBJ1-1	.
CASSLDRSFYGYTF	TGTGCCAGCAGCCTTGACAGATCGTTCTATGGCTACACCTTC	.	TRBV28	TRBJ1-2	.
CASSQGGSGGPYNEQFF	TGCGCCAGCAGCCAAGGGGGTAGCGGGGGGCCCTACAATGAGCAGTTCTTC	TRBD2	TRBV4-1	TRBJ2-1	.
CASSQRRSGTSEKLFF	TGTGCCAGCAGCCAACGCAGATCCGGGACAAGTGAAAAACTGTTTTTT	.	TRBV3-1/TRBV3-2	TRBJ1-4	.
CATSFQATGELFF	TGTGCCACCAGTTTCCAGGCAACCGGGGAGCTGTTTTTT	.	TRBV24-1	TRBJ2-2	.
CASSEFTGMSSGNTIYF	TGTGCCAGCAGCGAGTTCACAGGCATGAGCTCTGGAAACACCATATATTTT	.	TRBV9	TRBJ1-3	.
CASSLAGKYTDTQYF	TGCGCCAGCAGCTTGGCAGGGAAGTACACAGATACGCAGTATTTT	.	TRBV5-1	TRBJ2-3	.
CSASNRESRNYTF	TGCAGTGCTAGTAACCGGGAATCTAGAAACTACACCTTC	.	TRBV20-1	TRBJ1-2	.
CASSIPGGSSRSYNSPLHF	TGTGCCAGTAGTATTCCGGGGGGCTCCTCTCGATCCTATAATTCACCCCTCCACTTT	.	TRBV19	TRBJ1-6	.
CASRGSGSGDTDTQYF	TGTGCCAGCAGGGGTAGCGGGAGTGGGGACACAGATACGCAGTATTTT	TRBD2	TRBV6-6	TRBJ2-3	.
CASTPGLSYNEQFF	TGCGCCAGCACCCCGGGACTCTCCTACAATGAGCAGTTCTTC	.	TRBV5-1	TRBJ2-1	.
CASSQESLGGRGYGYTF	TGTGCCAGCAGCCAAGAATCTCTCGGGGGACGGGGCTATGGCTACACCTTC	.	TRBV3-1/TRBV3-2	TRBJ1-2	.
CASSIRGYQPQHF	TGTGCCAGTAGTATTAGGGGTTATCAGCCCCAGCATTTT	.	TRBV19	TRBJ1-5	.
CATSRDSRETQYF	TGTGCCACCAGCAGAGACTCACGGGAGACCCAGTACTTC	.	TRBV15	TRBJ2-5	.
CASRAAPLAQETQYF	TGTGCCAGCAGAGCCGCTCCCCTCGCCCAAGAGACCCAGTACTTC	.	TRBV27	TRBJ2-5	.
CASSKRGLADGNEQFF	TGTGCCAGCAGCAAACGTGGCCTAGCGGATGGGAATGAGCAGTTCTTC	TRBD2	TRBV5-4	TRBJ2-1	.
CASTTNRDRDNSPLHF	TGTGCCAGTACCACAAACCGGGACAGGGATAATTCACCCCTCCACTTT	TRBD1	TRBV19	TRBJ1-6	.
CSARVLNEQYF	TGCAGTGCTAGAGTGTTAAACGAGCAGTACTTC	.	TRBV20-1	TRBJ2-7	.
CASSAWTGVGYGYTF	TGTGCCAGCAGCGCATGGACAGGGGTGGGCTATGGCTACACCTTC	TRBD1	TRBV9	TRBJ1-2	once
CASSLSTGGGRGYTF	TGTGCCAGCTCTCTTAGTACAGGGGGCGGAAGGGGCTACACCTTC	TRBD1	TRBV28	TRBJ1-2	once
CASSQTGELFF	TGTGCCAGCAGCCAGACCGGGGAGCTGTTTTTT	.	TRBV5-6	TRBJ2-2	.
CASSRSQGEQPQHF	TGTGCCAGCAGCCGCTCTCAGGGGGAACAGCCCCAGCATTTT	TRBD1	TRBV5-5	TRBJ1-5	.
CASSIMRDRVEAFF	TGTGCCAGCAGTATCATGAGAGACAGAGTCGAAGCTTTCTTT	.	TRBV2	TRBJ1-1	.